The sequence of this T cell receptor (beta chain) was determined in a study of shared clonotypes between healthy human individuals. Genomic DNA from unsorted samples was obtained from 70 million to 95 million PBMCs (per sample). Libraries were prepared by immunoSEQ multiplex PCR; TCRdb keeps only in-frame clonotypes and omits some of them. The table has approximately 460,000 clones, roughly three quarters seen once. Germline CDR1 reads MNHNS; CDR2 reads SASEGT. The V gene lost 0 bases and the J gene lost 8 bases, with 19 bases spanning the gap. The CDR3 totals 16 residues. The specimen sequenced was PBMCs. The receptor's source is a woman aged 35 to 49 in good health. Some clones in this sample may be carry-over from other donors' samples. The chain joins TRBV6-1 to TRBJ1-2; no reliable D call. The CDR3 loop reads CASSEAHTMTSQGYTF. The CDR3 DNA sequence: TGTGCCAGCAGTGAAGCCCACACGATGACGAGCCAGGGCTACACCTTC.